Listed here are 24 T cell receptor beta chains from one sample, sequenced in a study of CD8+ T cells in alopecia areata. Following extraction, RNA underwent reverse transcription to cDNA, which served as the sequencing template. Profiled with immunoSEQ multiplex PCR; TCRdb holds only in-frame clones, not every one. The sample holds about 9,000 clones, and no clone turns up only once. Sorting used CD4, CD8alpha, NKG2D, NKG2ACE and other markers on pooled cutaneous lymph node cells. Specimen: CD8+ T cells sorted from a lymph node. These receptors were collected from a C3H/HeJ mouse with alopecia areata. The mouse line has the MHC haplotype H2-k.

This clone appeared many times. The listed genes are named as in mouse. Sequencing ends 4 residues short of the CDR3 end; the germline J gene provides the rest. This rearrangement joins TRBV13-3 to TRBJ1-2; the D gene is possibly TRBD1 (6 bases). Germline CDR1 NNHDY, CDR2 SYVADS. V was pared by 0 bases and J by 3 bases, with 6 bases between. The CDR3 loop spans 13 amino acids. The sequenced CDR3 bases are TGTGCCAGCAGTGATGAGGGGGACTCC. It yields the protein CASSDEGDS. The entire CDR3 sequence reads CASSDEGDSDYTF.

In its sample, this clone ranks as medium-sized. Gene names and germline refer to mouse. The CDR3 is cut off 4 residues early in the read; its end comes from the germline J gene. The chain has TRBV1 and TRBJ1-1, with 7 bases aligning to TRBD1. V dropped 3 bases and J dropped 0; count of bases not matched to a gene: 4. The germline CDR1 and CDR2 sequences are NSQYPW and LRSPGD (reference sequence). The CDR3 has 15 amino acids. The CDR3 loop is CTCSAAGTANTEVFF. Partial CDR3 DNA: TGCACCTGCAGTGCGGCCGGGACAGCAAACACA.

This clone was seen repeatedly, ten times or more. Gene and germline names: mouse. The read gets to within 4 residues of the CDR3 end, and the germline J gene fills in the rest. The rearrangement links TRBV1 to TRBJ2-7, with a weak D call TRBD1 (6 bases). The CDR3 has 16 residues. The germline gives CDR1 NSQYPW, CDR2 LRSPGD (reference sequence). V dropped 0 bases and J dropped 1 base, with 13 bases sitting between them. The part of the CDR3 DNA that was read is TGCACCTGCAGTGCAGATCAGGGGACAATATCCTAT. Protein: CTCSADQGTISY. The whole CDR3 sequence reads CTCSADQGTISYEQYF.

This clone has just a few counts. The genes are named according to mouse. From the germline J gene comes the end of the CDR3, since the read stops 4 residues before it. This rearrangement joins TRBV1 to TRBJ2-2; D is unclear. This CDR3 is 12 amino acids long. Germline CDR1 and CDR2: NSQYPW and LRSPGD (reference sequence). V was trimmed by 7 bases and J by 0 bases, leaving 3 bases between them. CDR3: CTCTSNTGQLYF. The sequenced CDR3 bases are TGCACCTGCACCTCAAACACCGGG.

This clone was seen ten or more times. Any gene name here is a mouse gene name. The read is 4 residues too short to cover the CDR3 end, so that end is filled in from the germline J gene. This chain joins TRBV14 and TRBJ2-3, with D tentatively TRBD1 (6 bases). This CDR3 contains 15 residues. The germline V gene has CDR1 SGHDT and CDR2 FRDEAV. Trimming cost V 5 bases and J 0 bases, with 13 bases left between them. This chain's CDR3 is CASSPDRTSAETLYF. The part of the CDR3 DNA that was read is TGTGCCAGCAGCCCCGACAGGACTAGTGCAGAA. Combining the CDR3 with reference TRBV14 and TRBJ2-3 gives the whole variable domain EAGVTQSPRYAVLQEGQAVSFWCDPISGHDTLYWYQQPRDQGPQLLVYFRDEAVIDNSQLPSDRFSAVRPKGTNSTLKIQSAKQGDTATYLCASSPDRTSAETLYFGSGTRLTVL.

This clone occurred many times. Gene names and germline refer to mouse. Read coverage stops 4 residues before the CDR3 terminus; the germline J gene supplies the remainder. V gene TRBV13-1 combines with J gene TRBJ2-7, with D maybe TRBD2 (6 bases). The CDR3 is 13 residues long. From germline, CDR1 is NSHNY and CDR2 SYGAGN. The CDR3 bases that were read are TGTGCCAGCAGTGACTGGGGCCCTTAT. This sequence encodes CASSDWGPY. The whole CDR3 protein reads CASSDWGPYEQYF.

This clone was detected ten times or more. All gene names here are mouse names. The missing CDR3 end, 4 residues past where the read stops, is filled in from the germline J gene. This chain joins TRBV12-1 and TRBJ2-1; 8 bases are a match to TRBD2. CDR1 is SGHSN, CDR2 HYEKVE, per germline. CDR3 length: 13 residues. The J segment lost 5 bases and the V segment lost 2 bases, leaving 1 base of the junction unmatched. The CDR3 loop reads CASSPTGDAEQFF. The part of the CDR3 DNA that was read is TGTGCCAGCTCTCCGACTGGGGATGCT.

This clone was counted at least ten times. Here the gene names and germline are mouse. The sequenced part of the CDR3 DNA is TGTGCCAGCAACCTGGGGGACCAAGAC. Translated, it gives CASNLGDQD. The full-length CDR3 reads as CASNLGDQDTQYF. The rearrangement joins TRBV13-1 to TRBJ2-5; TRBD2 agrees at 7 bases. The read terminates 4 residues ahead of where the CDR3 ends, so the germline J gene completes it. The trim removed 6 bases at V and 1 base at J, leaving 2 bases unmatched. The CDR3 is 13 residues long. CDR1 is NSHNY, CDR2 SYGAGN, per germline.

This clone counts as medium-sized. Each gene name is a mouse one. The sequenced part of the CDR3 DNA is TGTGCCAGCAGTGATGCCAGGGTCTCC. Encoded protein: CASSDARVS. The whole CDR3 is CASSDARVSDYTF. The rearrangement joins TRBV13-3 to TRBJ1-2, with D perhaps matching TRBD1 (5 bases). The read finishes 4 residues shy of the CDR3 end, and the germline J gene is used to complete it. The germline V gene has CDR1 NNHDY and CDR2 SYVADS. The CDR3 loop spans 13 amino acids. Trimming cost V 0 bases and J 4 bases, with 7 bases left between them.

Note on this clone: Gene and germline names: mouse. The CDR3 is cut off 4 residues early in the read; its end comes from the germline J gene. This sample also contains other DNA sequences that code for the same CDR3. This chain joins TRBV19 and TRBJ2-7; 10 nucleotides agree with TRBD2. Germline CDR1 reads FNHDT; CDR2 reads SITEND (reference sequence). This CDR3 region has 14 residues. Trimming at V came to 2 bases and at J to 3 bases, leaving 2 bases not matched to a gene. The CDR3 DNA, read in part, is TGTGCCAGCAGTATGAGGGACTGGGGCTAT. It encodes CASSMRDWGY. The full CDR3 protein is CASSMRDWGYEQYF.

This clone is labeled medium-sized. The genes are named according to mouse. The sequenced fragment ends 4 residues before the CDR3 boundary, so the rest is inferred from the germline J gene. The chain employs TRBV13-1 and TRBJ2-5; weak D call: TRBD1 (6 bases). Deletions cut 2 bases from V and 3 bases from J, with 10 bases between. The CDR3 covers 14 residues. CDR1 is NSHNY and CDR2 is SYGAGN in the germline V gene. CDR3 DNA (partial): TGTGCCAGCAGTGAGTCGGGACAACAAGAC. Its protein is CASSESGQQD. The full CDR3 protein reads CASSESGQQDTQYF.

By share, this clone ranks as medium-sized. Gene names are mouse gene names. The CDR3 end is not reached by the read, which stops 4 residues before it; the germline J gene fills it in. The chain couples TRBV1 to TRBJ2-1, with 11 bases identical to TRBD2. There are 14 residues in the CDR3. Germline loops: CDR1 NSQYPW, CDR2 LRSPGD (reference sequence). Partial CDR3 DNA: TGCACCTGCAGTAGGGACTGGGGGAGGGCT. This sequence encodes CTCSRDWGRA. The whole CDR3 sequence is CTCSRDWGRAEQFF.

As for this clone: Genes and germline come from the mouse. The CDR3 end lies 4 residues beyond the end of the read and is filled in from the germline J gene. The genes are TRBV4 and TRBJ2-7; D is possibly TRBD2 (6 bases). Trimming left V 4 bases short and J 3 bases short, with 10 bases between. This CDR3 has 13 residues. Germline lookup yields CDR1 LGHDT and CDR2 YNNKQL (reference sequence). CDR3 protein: CASSLGLLYEQYF. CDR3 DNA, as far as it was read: TGTGCCAGCAGCTTGGGACTCCTCTAT.

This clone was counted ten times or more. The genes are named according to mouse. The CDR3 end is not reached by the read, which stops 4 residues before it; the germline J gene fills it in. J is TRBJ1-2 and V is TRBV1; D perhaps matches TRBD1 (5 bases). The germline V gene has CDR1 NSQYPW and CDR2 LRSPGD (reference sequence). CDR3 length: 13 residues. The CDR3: CTCSAVGGDDYTF. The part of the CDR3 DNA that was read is TGCACCTGCAGTGCAGTGGGGGGTGAC.

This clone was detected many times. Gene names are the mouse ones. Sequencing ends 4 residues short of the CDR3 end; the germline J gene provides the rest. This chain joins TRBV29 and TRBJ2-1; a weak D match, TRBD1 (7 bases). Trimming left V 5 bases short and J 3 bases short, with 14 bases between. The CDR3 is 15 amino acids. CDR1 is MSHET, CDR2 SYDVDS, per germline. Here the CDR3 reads CASSPSQGGYAEQFF. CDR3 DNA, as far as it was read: TGTGCTAGCAGTCCCTCCCAGGGGGGCTATGCT.

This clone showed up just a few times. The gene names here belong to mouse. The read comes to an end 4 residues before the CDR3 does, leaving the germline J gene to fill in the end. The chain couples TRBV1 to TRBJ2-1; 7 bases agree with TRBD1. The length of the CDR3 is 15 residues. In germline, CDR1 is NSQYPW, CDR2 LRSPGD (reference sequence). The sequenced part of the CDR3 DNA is TGCACCTGCAGTGCCCTGGGACAGATAAACACT. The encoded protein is CTCSALGQINT. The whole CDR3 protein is CTCSALGQINTEQFF.

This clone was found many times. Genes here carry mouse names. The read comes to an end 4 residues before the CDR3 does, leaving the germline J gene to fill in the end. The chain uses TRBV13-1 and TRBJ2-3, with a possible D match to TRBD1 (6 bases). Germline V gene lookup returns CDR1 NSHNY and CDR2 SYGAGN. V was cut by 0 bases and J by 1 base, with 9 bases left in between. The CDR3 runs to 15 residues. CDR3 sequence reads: CASSDASGGAETLYF. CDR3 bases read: TGTGCCAGCAGTGATGCATCAGGGGGTGCAGAA.

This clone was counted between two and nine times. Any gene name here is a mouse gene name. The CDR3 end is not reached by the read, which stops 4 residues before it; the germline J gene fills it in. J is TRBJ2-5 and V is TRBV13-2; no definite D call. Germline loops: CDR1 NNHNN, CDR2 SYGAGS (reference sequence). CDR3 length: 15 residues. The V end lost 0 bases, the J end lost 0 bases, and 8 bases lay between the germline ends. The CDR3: CASGDAAFNQDTQYF. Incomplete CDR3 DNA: TGTGCCAGCGGTGATGCTGCCTTTAACCAAGAC.

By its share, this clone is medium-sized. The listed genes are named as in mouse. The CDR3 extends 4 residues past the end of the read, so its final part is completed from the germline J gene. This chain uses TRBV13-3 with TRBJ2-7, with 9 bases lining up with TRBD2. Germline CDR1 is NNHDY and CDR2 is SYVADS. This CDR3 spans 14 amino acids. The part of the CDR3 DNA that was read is TGTGCCAGCAGTGATGCTGGGGGGGGATAT. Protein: CASSDAGGGY. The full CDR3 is CASSDAGGGYEQYF.

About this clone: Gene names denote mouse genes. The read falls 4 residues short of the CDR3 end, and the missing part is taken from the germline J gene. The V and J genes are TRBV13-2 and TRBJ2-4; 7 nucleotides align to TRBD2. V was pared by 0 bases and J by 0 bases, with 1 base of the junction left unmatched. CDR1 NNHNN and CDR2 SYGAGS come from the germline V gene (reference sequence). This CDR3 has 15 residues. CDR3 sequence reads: CASGDVGGSQNTLYF. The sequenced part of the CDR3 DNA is TGTGCCAGCGGTGATGTGGGGGGAAGTCAAAAC.

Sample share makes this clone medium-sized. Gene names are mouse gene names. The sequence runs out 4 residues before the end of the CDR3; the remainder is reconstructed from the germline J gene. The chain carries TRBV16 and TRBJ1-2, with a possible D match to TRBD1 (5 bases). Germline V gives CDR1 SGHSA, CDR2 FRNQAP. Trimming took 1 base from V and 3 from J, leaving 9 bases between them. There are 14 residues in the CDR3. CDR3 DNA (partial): TGTGCAAGCAGCTTAGGGGCCAGGGACTCC. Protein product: CASSLGARDS. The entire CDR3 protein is CASSLGARDSDYTF.

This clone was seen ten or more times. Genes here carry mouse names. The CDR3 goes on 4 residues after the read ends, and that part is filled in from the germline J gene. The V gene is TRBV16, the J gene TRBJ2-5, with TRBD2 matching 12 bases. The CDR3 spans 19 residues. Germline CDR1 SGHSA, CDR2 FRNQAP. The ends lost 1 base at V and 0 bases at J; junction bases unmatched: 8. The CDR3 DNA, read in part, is TGTGCAAGCAGCTTAGTAGGGACTGGGGGGCGTTTTAACCAAGAC. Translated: CASSLVGTGGRFNQD. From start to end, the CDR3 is CASSLVGTGGRFNQDTQYF.

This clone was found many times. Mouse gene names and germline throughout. The CDR3 here is CASSSPTGSSYEQYF. Partial CDR3 DNA: TGTGCTAGCAGTTCCCCGACAGGTAGCTCCTAT. The chain has TRBV29 and TRBJ2-7, with D maybe TRBD1 (6 bases). Read data end 4 residues before the CDR3 end; the end is taken from the germline J gene. The V end was cut by 4 bases, the J end by 0 bases, with 13 bases between. The CDR3 is 15 residues long. Looked up from germline, CDR1 is MSHET and CDR2 is SYDVDS.

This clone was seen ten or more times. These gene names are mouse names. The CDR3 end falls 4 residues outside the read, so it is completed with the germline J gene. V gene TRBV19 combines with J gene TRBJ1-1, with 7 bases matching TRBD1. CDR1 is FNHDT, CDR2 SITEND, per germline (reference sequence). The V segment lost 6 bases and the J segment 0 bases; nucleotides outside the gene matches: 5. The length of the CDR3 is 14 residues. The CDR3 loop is CASTPGGSNTEVFF. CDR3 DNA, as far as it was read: TGTGCCAGCACCCCAGGGGGTTCAAACACA.